Below, 32 T cell receptor beta chains from the same sample are listed, as sequenced in a study of control samples from healthy donors and cancer patients. The data were produced by immunoSEQ multiplex PCR, yet TCRdb's version contains in-frame clones alone and is incomplete. In the table there are about 140,000 clones, just over 85% of which are singletons. The sample consisted of blood. These receptors were taken from a man aged 18-30 years in good health.

The DNA for the CDR3 is TGCGCCAGCAGCCCAGGACCGAGCTCCTACGAGCAGTACTTC. Its translation is CASSPGPSSYEQYF. The chain combines TRBV5-1 with TRBJ2-7; D not certain. The CDR3 is 14 amino acids. The germline CDR1 and CDR2 sequences are SGHRS and YFSETQ. V was cut by 4 bases and J by 0 bases, with 11 bases left in between. Filled out from reference TRBV5-1 and TRBJ2-7, the complete variable domain reads KAGVTQTPRYLIKTRGQQVTLSCSPISGHRSVSWYQQTPGQGLQFLFEYFSETQRNKGNFPGRFSGRQFSNSRSEMNVSTLELGDSALYLCASSPGPSSYEQYFGPGTRLTVT.

The J gene is TRBJ1-2, the V gene TRBV6-5; tentatively, D is TRBD1 (5 bases). Germline V CDR1 and CDR2: MNHEY, SVGAGI. V was clipped by 5 bases and J by 6 bases, with 16 bases between them. The CDR3 is 14 residues long. CDR3: CASSPPGLRDGYTF. In nucleotides, the CDR3 is TGTGCCAGCAGTCCTCCGGGGCTAAGGGATGGCTACACCTTC.

V usage is TRBV27 and J usage is TRBJ1-2, with D possibly being TRBD1 (6 bases). Germline V lookup: CDR1 MNHEY, CDR2 SMNVEV (reference sequence). Deletions cut 5 bases from V and 8 bases from J, with 15 bases between. CDR3 length: 13 residues. The CDR3 sequence is CASSPGGARGYTF. CDR3 nucleotides: TGTGCCAGCAGTCCCGGGGGGGCACGGGGCTACACCTTC.

The chain joins TRBV9 to TRBJ2-1, with 7 bases fitting TRBD1. Germline assignment: CDR1 SGDLS and CDR2 YYNGEE. Unmatched junction bases numbered 9, after V lost 3 bases and J lost 3 bases. This CDR3 has 16 residues. The DNA for the CDR3 is TGTGCCAGCAGCGAACCGGGGACAGCGAACTACAATGAGCAGTTCTTC. Protein: CASSEPGTANYNEQFF.

The J gene is TRBJ1-6, the V gene TRBV12-3 or TRBV12-4; D call uncertain. The CDR3 has 13 residues. V dropped 10 bases and J dropped 13 bases, with 20 bases sitting between them. CDR3 amino acids: CATSPLHGSPLHF. In DNA, the CDR3 is TGTGCCACCAGCCCTCTTCACGGGTCGCCCCTCCACTTT.

The chain has TRBV4-3 and TRBJ2-5; D not certain. The ends were cut back, 0 bases at V and 1 base at J, with 9 bases in the middle. Germline assignment: CDR1 LGHNA and CDR2 YSLEER. The CDR3 has 15 residues. CDR3 sequence: CASSQDPLSQETQYF. The CDR3 region has the DNA TGCGCCAGCAGCCAAGATCCCCTGTCCCAAGAGACCCAGTACTTC.

J is TRBJ1-6 and V is TRBV19, with D possibly TRBD1 on 5 matching bases. CDR1 is LNHDA and CDR2 is SQIVND in the germline V gene (reference sequence). V lost 8 bases to trimming and J lost 9 bases, with 11 bases between them. CDR3 length equals 12 residues. The CDR3 spells CASSQGTSPLHF. CDR3 bases: TGTGCCAGTTCCCAGGGTACTTCACCCCTCCACTTT.

The chain carries TRBV6-5 and TRBJ1-6; 7 bases fit TRBD1. The junction had 7 bases not matched to a gene; V was cut back by 6 bases and J by 5 bases. Germline values: CDR1 MNHEY, CDR2 SVGAGI. This CDR3 is 15 amino acids long. The chain's CDR3 is CASRTGTDNNSPLHF. The CDR3 DNA sequence: TGTGCCAGCAGGACCGGGACAGATAATAATTCACCCCTCCACTTT.

The chain has TRBV6-1 and TRBJ2-3; the match to TRBD2 covers 7 bases. This CDR3 is 16 amino acids long. CDR1 and CDR2 (germline): MNHNS, SASEGT. After removal of 4 bases from V and 0 bases from J, the junction contained 7 bases not matched to a gene. This CDR3 reads CASSVPLAASTDTQYF. CDR3 bases: TGTGCCAGCAGTGTTCCTCTAGCGGCTAGCACAGATACGCAGTATTTT.

The chain recombines TRBV28 with TRBJ1-6; D is possibly TRBD1 (5 bases). V was clipped by 5 bases and J by 10 bases, with 9 bases between them. The CDR3 runs to 12 residues. Germline lookup yields CDR1 MDHEN and CDR2 SYDVKM. The CDR3 nucleotides read TGTGCCAGCAGTCAGGGCTACTCACCCCTCCACTTT. It codes for CASSQGYSPLHF.

The CDR3 protein is CAISGQGRYYGYTF. The CDR3, as DNA: TGTGCCATCAGTGGACAGGGGCGGTATTATGGCTACACCTTC. V and J are TRBV10-3 and TRBJ1-2; 8 bases fit TRBD1. In germline, CDR1 is ENHRY, CDR2 SYGVKD. The CDR3 runs to 14 residues. Germline trimming cut 4 bases from V and 5 bases from J; bases unmatched to any gene: 6.

This clone was detected once. The rearrangement uses TRBV6-5 and TRBJ1-5, with D possibly TRBD1 on 5 matching bases. The CDR3 extends over 15 amino acids. V was pared by 7 bases and J by 1 base, with 14 bases between. The V gene's germline CDR1 is MNHEY and CDR2 SVGAGI. CDR3 bases: TGTGCCAGCATTTCAGTCGGGGGGAGCAATCAGCCCCAGCATTTT. Its translation is CASISVGGSNQPQHF.

This clone was counted a single time. The chain employs TRBV9 and TRBJ1-2, with D tentatively TRBD1 (5 bases). V lost 3 bases, J lost 4 bases, and 19 bases lay in between. The CDR3 runs 16 residues. Germline CDR1 reads SGDLS; CDR2 reads YYNGEE. The CDR3 region is CASSALDRGRRYGYTF. In DNA form, the CDR3 reads TGTGCCAGCAGCGCCCTGGATAGGGGCCGGCGCTATGGCTACACCTTC.

The chain combines TRBV28 with TRBJ1-2; 10 bases agree with TRBD1. This CDR3 spans 14 amino acids. The trim removed 8 bases at V and 3 bases at J, leaving 6 bases unmatched. The germline V gene encodes CDR1 MDHEN and CDR2 SYDVKM. As DNA, the CDR3 is TGTGCCAGCTACGGGACAGGGGCTTACTATGGCTACACCTTC. It yields the protein CASYGTGAYYGYTF.

The chain's CDR3 is CASSLASGQETQYF. The CDR3 DNA sequence: TGTGCCAGCAGCTTAGCTAGCGGGCAAGAGACCCAGTACTTC. The V and J genes are TRBV7-2 and TRBJ2-5, with TRBD2 matching over 7 bases. CDR1 and CDR2 from the germline V gene are SGHTA and FQGNSA. V shed 0 bases, J shed 2 bases, and the junction held 0 bases outside the gene matches. There are 14 residues in the CDR3.

The chain links TRBV7-2 to TRBJ2-6; D not resolved. The CDR3 has 14 amino acids. The V end lost 5 bases, the J end lost 4 bases, and 9 bases lay between the germline ends. The germline gives CDR1 SGHTA, CDR2 FQGNSA. The CDR3 DNA follows: TGTGCCAGCAGCCCCTCTGGAGGGGCCAACGTCCTGACTTTC. As protein: CASSPSGGANVLTF.

The chain combines TRBV10-3 with TRBJ2-1; possible D gene TRBD2, 6 bases. Per germline, CDR1 ENHRY and CDR2 SYGVKD. The V and J ends lost 0 bases and 0 bases respectively, with 12 bases between them. The CDR3 has 17 amino acids. The CDR3 protein is CAISESGTGSSYNEQFF. DNA for the CDR3: TGTGCCATCAGTGAGTCGGGGACCGGGAGCTCCTACAATGAGCAGTTCTTC.

The V call is TRBV6-5, the J call TRBJ1-1; unclear D gene. Per germline, CDR1 MNHEY and CDR2 SVGAGI. The CDR3 consists of 15 residues. V was clipped by 0 bases and J by 1 base, with 9 bases between them. The CDR3: CASSYSKVGNTEAFF. The CDR3 DNA reads as TGTGCCAGCAGTTACTCGAAAGTGGGGAACACTGAAGCTTTCTTT.

J is TRBJ1-1 and V is TRBV20-1; D is undetermined. CDR1 DFQATT and CDR2 SNEGSKA come from the germline V gene (reference sequence). The CDR3 length is 11 residues. Trimming shortened V by 6 bases and J by 0 bases, and 5 bases separated the two germline ends. This chain's CDR3 is CSALMNTEAFF. The DNA for the CDR3 is TGCAGTGCCTTGATGAACACTGAAGCTTTCTTT.

This clone was picked up a small number of times. The chain combines TRBV4-1 with TRBJ1-4; D perhaps matches TRBD1 (5 bases). Trimming cost V 2 bases and J 0 bases, with 7 bases left between them. Germline V lookup: CDR1 MGHRA, CDR2 YSYEKL. CDR3 length: 15 residues. The CDR3 region has the DNA TGCGCCAGCAGCCAAAGACAGTCAACTAATGAAAAACTGTTTTTT. It translates to CASSQRQSTNEKLFF.

DNA of the CDR3: TGTGCCAGCAGCCAAGGCGCGGGGGCCAAAAACATTCAGTACTTC. Its translation is CASSQGAGAKNIQYF. The gene calls are TRBV3-1 (or the pseudogene TRBV3-2) and TRBJ2-4; D may be TRBD2 (6 bases). Per germline, CDR1 LGHDT and CDR2 YNNKEL (reference sequence). The CDR3 has 15 residues. Trimming pared 1 base from V and 1 base from J, leaving 8 bases between.

The chain couples TRBV5-1 to TRBJ2-1, with 9 positions matching TRBD2. This CDR3 is built from 17 residues. The germline V gene encodes CDR1 SGHRS and CDR2 YFSETQ. Germline trimming cut 4 bases from V and 0 bases from J; bases unmatched to any gene: 8. DNA of the CDR3: TGCGCCAGCAGCAACGGCAGGCGGGGGGGCTCCTACAATGAGCAGTTCTTC. Translation: CASSNGRRGGSYNEQFF.

The V and J genes are TRBV7-2 and TRBJ1-4; no clear D gene. Germline lookup yields CDR1 SGHTA and CDR2 FQGNSA. The CDR3 is made up of 17 amino acids. V was pared by 1 base and J by 6 bases, with 18 bases between. The CDR3 region is CASSLGRGIFTDEKLFF. The CDR3 coding sequence is TGTGCCAGCAGCTTAGGCCGCGGCATTTTCACGGATGAAAAACTGTTTTTT. The whole variable domain, filled in from reference TRBV7-2 and TRBJ1-4, reads GAGVSQSPSNKVTEKGKDVELRCDPISGHTALYWYRQSLGQGLEFLIYFQGNSAPDKSGLPSDRFSAERTGGSVSTLTIQRTQQEDSAVYLCASSLGRGIFTDEKLFFGSGTQLSVL.

The V and J genes are TRBV2 and TRBJ1-1; maybe TRBD1 (6 bases). The CDR3 has 13 residues. Germline CDR1 and CDR2: SNHLY and FYNNEI. V gave up 11 bases and J gave up 7 bases, with 20 bases separating them. CDR3 in DNA: TGTGCCTCGAAGTCGCGGAGGGGGGGTGAAGCTTTCTTT. It specifies CASKSRRGGEAFF.

This clone came up a few times. The chain has TRBV2 and TRBJ1-4; TRBD1 agrees at 9 bases. The CDR3 consists of 15 residues. Germline trimming cut 7 bases from V and 5 bases from J; bases unmatched to any gene: 8. Per the germline V gene, CDR1 is SNHLY and CDR2 is FYNNEI. Here the CDR3 reads CASTGQGAKNEKLFF. In nucleotides, the CDR3 is TGTGCCAGCACGGGACAGGGTGCTAAAAATGAAAAACTGTTTTTT.

The V call is TRBV5-6, the J call TRBJ2-3; 7 bases map to TRBD1. This CDR3 spans 16 amino acids. V lost 4 bases to trimming and J lost 0 bases; unmatched junction nucleotides: 8. Looked up from germline, CDR1 is SGHDT and CDR2 is YYEEEE. Here the CDR3 reads CASSVDVTGSTDTQYF. In nucleotides, the CDR3 is TGTGCCAGCAGCGTGGACGTGACAGGGAGCACAGATACGCAGTATTTT.

This clone was seen a single time. J is TRBJ2-5 and V is TRBV7-9, with D possibly TRBD1 on 5 matching bases. The CDR3 length is 15 residues. V was trimmed by 5 bases and J by 5 bases, leaving 18 bases between them. Germline loops: CDR1 SEHNR, CDR2 FQNEAQ (reference sequence). This CDR3 reads CASSQGTVGSETQYF. The CDR3 DNA reads TGTGCCAGCAGCCAGGGCACTGTTGGATCGGAGACCCAGTACTTC.

This clone was seen only once. This chain links TRBV11-2 with TRBJ2-3; the D is unclear. This CDR3 has 14 amino acids. V lost 1 base, J lost 6 bases, and 11 bases lay in between. CDR1 and CDR2 (germline): SGHAT, FQNNGV. Here the CDR3 reads CASSLGGPQDTQYF. Written as DNA, the CDR3 is TGTGCCAGCAGCTTAGGAGGACCACAGGATACGCAGTATTTT.

The count of this clone is one. The chain is built from TRBV5-6 and TRBJ2-3; D gene ambiguous. Between the trimmed V and J ends, which lost 5 bases and 2 bases, there was a span of 21 bases. Germline CDR1 and CDR2: SGHDT and YYEEEE. This CDR3 region has 17 residues. DNA of the CDR3: TGTGCCAGCAGGCCCCTCAGAACCGAAGAAGACACAGATACGCAGTATTTT. It codes for CASRPLRTEEDTDTQYF.

This chain links TRBV30 with TRBJ1-4; maybe TRBD1 (6 bases). Germline V gives CDR1 GTSNPN, CDR2 SVGIG (reference sequence). The CDR3 contains 15 residues. The CDR3 loop is CGVPGASATNEKLFF. In DNA form, the CDR3 reads TGTGGAGTCCCAGGGGCGAGCGCAACTAATGAAAAACTGTTTTTT.

This chain joins TRBV24-1 and TRBJ2-7; TRBD2 is a possible D gene (7 bases). The CDR3 length is 15 residues. Germline assignment: CDR1 KGHDR and CDR2 SFDVKD. V shed 9 bases and J shed 0 bases, with 17 bases lying between them. CDR3 protein: CATLPRGATSYEQYF. CDR3 in DNA: TGTGCCACCCTCCCCCGGGGGGCTACCTCCTACGAGCAGTACTTC.

The J gene is TRBJ2-1, the V gene TRBV5-1; D gene uncertain. Trimming took 2 bases from V and 0 from J, leaving 12 bases between them. The length of the CDR3 is 16 residues. CDR1 is SGHRS, CDR2 YFSETQ, per germline. CDR3 sequence: CASSFLVSSSYNEQFF. The CDR3 nucleotides read TGCGCCAGCAGCTTCCTGGTCAGTAGCTCCTACAATGAGCAGTTCTTC.